Below, 9 T cell receptor beta chains from the same sample are listed, as sequenced in a study of blood T cell repertoires in COVID-19. Sequenced by immunoSEQ multiplex PCR; TCRdb stores in-frame clones only, minus some. This table holds approximately 310,000 clones, about 85% found once. The sequenced sample was PBMCs or T cells enriched from blood (not recorded which). The receptors shown here come from a woman in her 30s who had been exposed to COVID-19.

V is TRBV19 and J is TRBJ2-1; D gene unclear. Germline values: CDR1 LNHDA, CDR2 SQIVND (reference sequence). V dropped 1 base and J dropped 8 bases, with 9 bases sitting between them. This CDR3 comprises 13 residues. CDR3 sequence: CASSIASLYEQFF. CDR3 DNA sequence: TGTGCCAGTAGTATAGCGAGTCTCTATGAGCAGTTCTTC.

In this sample, this clone turned up a few times. One end of the junction varies from germline; a read error may be responsible. The genes are TRBV7-9 and TRBJ1-2, with TRBD1 matching over 7 bases. This CDR3 region has 15 residues. Per the germline V gene, CDR1 is SEHNR and CDR2 is FQNEAQ (reference sequence). The CDR3 here is CASSPMGDSDRVRAF. In nucleotides, the CDR3 is TGTGCCAGCAGCCCCATGGGGGACAGCGATCGTGTTAGGGCCTTC. Variable domain in full (rest from reference TRBV7-9 and TRBJ1-2): DTGVSQNPRHKITKRGQNVTFRCDPISEHNRLYWYRQTLGQGPEFLTYFQNEAQLEKSRLLSDRFSAERPKGSFSTLEIQRTEQGDSAMYLCASSPMGDSDRVRAFGSGTRLTVV.

This chain connects TRBV5-1 to TRBJ1-6; D might be TRBD1 (5 bases). Trimming removed 0 bases from V and 8 bases from J, with 12 bases in between. Germline assignment: CDR1 SGHRS and CDR2 YFSETQ. CDR3 length equals 15 residues. This CDR3 is CASSLGAGQDSPLHF. The CDR3 region has the DNA TGCGCCAGCAGCTTGGGGGCAGGACAAGATTCACCCCTCCACTTT.

This sequence joins TRBV6-5 and TRBJ2-7, with D perhaps matching TRBD1 (6 bases). There are 14 residues in the CDR3. Germline V gene lookup returns CDR1 MNHEY and CDR2 SVGAGI. Trimming left V 6 bases short and J 2 bases short, with 14 bases between. The CDR3: CASRSRGEAYEQYF. The CDR3 DNA sequence: TGTGCCAGCAGGAGCAGGGGTGAGGCCTACGAGCAGTACTTC.

This chain joins TRBV19 and TRBJ2-1; 7 positions match TRBD1. The CDR3 runs to 14 residues. V trimming: 4 bases; J trimming: 7 bases; junction bases outside the gene matches: 7. Per germline, CDR1 LNHDA and CDR2 SQIVND (reference sequence). CDR3 sequence (DNA): TGTGCCAGTAGTAGAGAGGGGGCTAGGAATGAGCAGTTCTTC. Translation gives CASSREGARNEQFF.

The rearrangement uses TRBV6-5 and TRBJ1-2; 7 nucleotides agree with TRBD1. The CDR3 consists of 14 residues. The junction had 8 bases not matched to a gene; V was cut back by 6 bases and J by 4 bases. From germline, CDR1 is MNHEY and CDR2 SVGAGI. CDR3 in DNA: TGTGCCAGCAGCCAAGACAGGGTTACCTATGGCTACACCTTC. Residues: CASSQDRVTYGYTF.

The chain links TRBV28 to TRBJ1-1, with D possibly TRBD1 on 5 matching bases. Trimming removed 7 bases at V and 5 bases at J, with 14 bases between. This CDR3 comprises 13 residues. Germline V lookup: CDR1 MDHEN, CDR2 SYDVKM. In DNA, the CDR3 is TGTGCCAGCACCGACAGATTTCGAACTGAAGCTTTCTTT. Its translation is CASTDRFRTEAFF.

Judged by abundance, this clone is medium-sized. V usage is TRBV14 and J usage is TRBJ2-5; the D gene is possibly TRBD2 (5 bases). V lost 1 base to trimming and J lost 1 base, with 16 bases between them. Germline assignment: CDR1 SGHDN and CDR2 FVKESK. The CDR3 loop spans 17 amino acids. The CDR3 protein is CASSQVIGGPVQETQYF. Written as DNA, the CDR3 is TGTGCCAGCAGCCAAGTAATTGGCGGGCCCGTCCAAGAGACCCAGTACTTC.

This chain joins TRBV9 and TRBJ2-5; D might be TRBD2 (6 bases). The V end was cut by 3 bases, the J end by 4 bases, with 7 bases between. This CDR3 is built from 12 residues. Per germline, CDR1 SGDLS and CDR2 YYNGEE. The CDR3 DNA is TGTGCCAGCAGCGGGAGGGGAGAGACCCAGTACTTC. Encoded protein: CASSGRGETQYF.